Below, 26 T cell receptor beta chains from the same sample are listed, as sequenced in a study of cytomegalovirus exposure and HLA in healthy donors (TCRdb year 2017). The receptor library was made with the immunoSEQ multiplex PCR assay. A mixture of 60 forward primers for TCR Vbeta segments and 13 reverse primers for TCR Jbeta segments was used in the multiplex PCR. The clones in this table, taken by TCRdb from immuneACCESS, are in-frame only. Not every clone is retained; where verified, under half of the shortfall comes from an unresolved V gene, and the cause of the rest is unknown. This sample is represented by 150,000 or so clones; roughly 86% of them were singletons. Of the sample, about 3.2% falls within the top ten clones. The material sequenced was PBMCs. The receptor source for this set is a young man in good health and CMV-seropositive.

This chain connects TRBV30 to TRBJ1-6; 7 bases align to TRBD1. The V gene's germline CDR1 is GTSNPN and CDR2 SVGIG (reference sequence). The CDR3 totals 14 residues. V gave up 0 bases and J gave up 10 bases; unmatched junction bases: 6. This CDR3 reads CAWSVGTEQSPLHF. The CDR3 region has the DNA TGTGCCTGGAGTGTCGGGACAGAACAATCACCCCTCCACTTT.

The chain recombines TRBV7-9 with TRBJ2-7; TRBD2 might be the D (6 bases). The CDR3 contains 17 residues. V lost 3 bases and J 1 base, leaving 19 bases between the germline ends. CDR1 is SEHNR and CDR2 is FQNEAQ in the germline V gene (reference sequence). Here the CDR3 DNA reads TGTGCCAGCAGCTTGGAACCGGGACTCCGGGAGTCCTACGAGCAGTACTTC. Translating it yields CASSLEPGLRESYEQYF.

The gene calls are TRBV27 and TRBJ1-1, with 8 bases matching TRBD1. From germline, CDR1 is MNHEY and CDR2 SMNVEV (reference sequence). After removal of 3 bases from V and 5 bases from J, the junction contained 11 bases not matched to a gene. The CDR3 length is 16 residues. The CDR3 region is CASSLGMTGVMTEAFF. Here the CDR3 DNA reads TGTGCCAGCAGTTTGGGGATGACAGGGGTTATGACTGAAGCTTTCTTT.

The chain employs TRBV28 and TRBJ2-3; D perhaps matches TRBD1 (6 bases). From germline, CDR1 is MDHEN and CDR2 SYDVKM. V lost 5 bases to trimming and J lost 2 bases, with 14 bases between them. There are 15 residues in the CDR3. DNA of the CDR3: TGTGCCAGCAGTGTCAACAGGGCATTCACAGATACGCAGTATTTT. Amino acids: CASSVNRAFTDTQYF.

This clone was counted a few times. The chain links TRBV19 to TRBJ1-6; TRBD1 matches at 7 bases. J was trimmed by 7 bases and V by 8 bases; bases with no gene match: 5. This CDR3 contains 13 residues. Germline V CDR1 and CDR2: LNHDA, SQIVND (reference sequence). CDR3 sequence: CASGGDRNSPLHF. The CDR3, as DNA: TGTGCCAGTGGCGGGGACAGAAATTCACCCCTCCACTTT.

This rearrangement joins TRBV27 to TRBJ1-5, with a tentative D call TRBD1 (6 bases). CDR3 length equals 14 residues. V lost 2 bases, J lost 4 bases, and 9 bases lay in between. Germline V gene data show CDR1 as MNHEY and CDR2 as SMNVEV (reference sequence). The CDR3 nucleotides are TGTGCCAGCAGTTTAGCAGGGGATAATCAGCCCCAGCATTTT. This gives the protein CASSLAGDNQPQHF.

The rearrangement joins TRBV2 to TRBJ2-2; 8 bases align to TRBD2. This CDR3 spans 14 amino acids. V lost 7 bases to trimming and J lost 3 bases; unmatched junction nucleotides: 4. Germline CDR1 and CDR2: SNHLY and FYNNEI. In DNA form, the CDR3 reads TGTGCCAGCACCACTAGCGGCTACACCGGGGAGCTGTTTTTT. Encoded protein: CASTTSGYTGELFF.

V and J are TRBV9 and TRBJ1-2; TRBD1 is a possible D gene (6 bases). Trimming left V 4 bases short and J 4 bases short, with 17 bases between. The CDR3 has 15 amino acids. Germline loops: CDR1 SGDLS, CDR2 YYNGEE. CDR3 loop: CASSPDRTVIYGYTF. The DNA of the CDR3 is TGTGCCAGCAGCCCCGACAGGACCGTTATCTATGGCTACACCTTC.

A few counts support this clone. The chain has TRBV2 and TRBJ2-7, with 8 bases fitting TRBD1. The V and J ends lost 7 bases and 0 bases, in that order; junction bases with no gene match: 8. CDR3 length: 15 amino acids. CDR1 SNHLY and CDR2 FYNNEI come from the germline V gene. The CDR3: CASIPRQGSSYEQYF. As DNA, the CDR3 is TGTGCCAGCATACCGCGACAGGGGAGCTCCTACGAGCAGTACTTC.

The chain joins TRBV6-6 to TRBJ2-7; D not certain. This CDR3 is 13 amino acids long. Trimming left V 7 bases short and J 2 bases short, with 12 bases between. Germline V gives CDR1 MNHNY, CDR2 SVGAGI (reference sequence). The CDR3 region is CASTSSITYEQYF. The CDR3 DNA reads as TGTGCCAGCACTTCGAGCATAACCTACGAGCAGTACTTC.

This clone has a single count. The gene calls are TRBV6-5 and TRBJ2-7, with D hard to call. Germline lookup yields CDR1 MNHEY and CDR2 SVGAGI. Trimming shortened V by 4 bases and J by 0 bases, and 13 bases separated the two germline ends. The CDR3 runs 15 residues. The CDR3 loop is CASSFAPVSSYEQYF. CDR3 bases: TGTGCCAGCAGTTTTGCCCCTGTGAGCTCCTACGAGCAGTACTTC.

The rearrangement uses TRBV2 and TRBJ1-2, with no clear D. The CDR3 is 13 residues long. The V gene lost 6 bases and the J gene lost 6 bases, with 14 bases spanning the gap. CDR1 is SNHLY and CDR2 is FYNNEI in the germline V gene. CDR3 nucleotides: TGTGCCAGCAGGAAGACCGGGAGGGATGGCTACACCTTC. It codes for CASRKTGRDGYTF. Full variable domain (missing parts from reference TRBV2 and TRBJ1-2): EPEVTQTPSHQVTQMGQEVILRCVPISNHLYFYWYRQILGQKVEFLVSFYNNEISEKSEIFDDQFSVERPDGSNFTLKIRSTKLEDSAMYFCASRKTGRDGYTFGSGTRLTVV.

The chain employs TRBV30 and TRBJ2-5, with D possibly being TRBD2 (6 bases). The tail of the sequence fits TRBJ2-7 better, so the J call may be wrong. Germline loops: CDR1 GTSNPN, CDR2 SVGIG (reference sequence). The CDR3 has 17 amino acids. The CDR3 loop is CAWCREDSNPTSYEQYF. CDR3 DNA: TGTGCCTGGTGCAGGGAGGACTCCAACCCGACTTCCTACGAGCAGTACTTC.

The gene calls are TRBV10-2 and TRBJ1-1; weak D call: TRBD1 (5 bases). This CDR3 comprises 13 residues. Germline loops: CDR1 WSHSY, CDR2 SAAADI. V lost 7 bases, J lost 4 bases, and 13 bases lay in between. This CDR3 is CASTEGVGTEAFF. CDR3 in DNA: TGCGCCAGCACCGAAGGGGTTGGCACTGAAGCTTTCTTT.

This chain joins TRBV27 and TRBJ1-6; D is perhaps TRBD1 (6 bases). In germline, CDR1 is MNHEY, CDR2 SMNVEV (reference sequence). This CDR3 region has 15 residues. Trimming left V 8 bases short and J 6 bases short, with 17 bases between. The CDR3 DNA reads as TGTGCCAGCCAACCGGGGGGCGCGCTTAATTCACCCCTCCACTTT. It yields the protein CASQPGGALNSPLHF.

This chain connects TRBV28 to TRBJ1-3, with TRBD1 identical over 9 bases. Trimming took 6 bases from V and 0 from J; bases not matched to a gene: 12. Germline V gives CDR1 MDHEN, CDR2 SYDVKM. This CDR3 spans 18 amino acids. The CDR3 loop is CASRSPLGQGHSGNTIYF. Written as DNA, the CDR3 is TGTGCCAGCAGATCACCTCTCGGACAGGGGCACTCTGGAAACACCATATATTTT. The full variable domain, completed using reference TRBV28 and TRBJ1-3, is DVKVTQSSRYLVKRTGEKVFLECVQDMDHENMFWYRQDPGLGLRLIYFSYDVKMKEKGDIPEGYSVSREKKERFSLILESASTNQTSMYLCASRSPLGQGHSGNTIYFGEGSWLTVV.

V gene TRBV5-5 combines with J gene TRBJ1-1; tentatively, D is TRBD1 (5 bases). This CDR3 region has 14 residues. The V end was cut by 0 bases, the J end by 4 bases, with 10 bases between. Germline V gives CDR1 SGHKS, CDR2 YYEKEE (reference sequence). The CDR3: CASSLEQGSTEAFF. For the CDR3, the DNA is TGTGCCAGCAGCTTGGAGCAGGGAAGCACTGAAGCTTTCTTT.

This clone showed up just a few times. The chain carries TRBV29-1 and TRBJ2-7, with a tentative D call TRBD2 (7 bases). This CDR3 spans 14 amino acids. Germline CDR1 SQVTM, CDR2 ANQGSEA. V lost 5 bases, J lost 3 bases, and 17 bases lay in between. CDR3 amino acids: CSVKGGESGYEQYF. The CDR3 DNA sequence: TGCAGCGTTAAAGGGGGGGAGAGCGGCTACGAGCAGTACTTC.

CDR3 protein: CASSSGLASPGELFF. The CDR3 DNA follows: TGCGCCAGCAGCTCGGGACTAGCATCCCCCGGGGAGCTGTTTTTT. The chain links TRBV5-1 to TRBJ2-2, with 9 bases that match TRBD2. CDR3 length equals 15 residues. V shed 3 bases, J shed 6 bases, and the junction held 6 bases outside the gene matches. Germline CDR1 SGHRS, CDR2 YFSETQ.

The chain joins TRBV5-1 to TRBJ1-1, with D tentatively TRBD1 (6 bases). V shed 3 bases and J shed 1 base, with 13 bases lying between them. CDR1 SGHRS and CDR2 YFSETQ come from the germline V gene. This CDR3 spans 15 amino acids. In nucleotides, the CDR3 is TGCGCCAGCAGCTCCTGGGACACCGGGAACACTGAAGCTTTCTTT. Protein sequence: CASSSWDTGNTEAFF.

In regard to this clone: Its ends do not fully match the called genes, so a read error is possible. The genes are TRBV6-5 and TRBJ1-5, with D hard to call. The CDR3 is 15 amino acids. Germline assignment: CDR1 MNHEY and CDR2 SVGAGI. The DNA for the CDR3 is TGTGCCAGCAGTCCCCTACCCGAGGCTACCCAGCCCCGGCATTTT. Translating it yields CASSPLPEATQPRHF.

The CDR3 spells CASSTRLAGPRGTDTQYF. Written as DNA, the CDR3 is TGCGCCAGCAGCACAAGACTAGCGGGCCCGAGGGGCACAGATACGCAGTATTTT. The chain uses TRBV5-1 and TRBJ2-3; TRBD2 aligns across 10 bases. Trimming removed 4 bases from V and 1 base from J; junction bases left unmatched: 12. The CDR3 loop spans 18 amino acids. Germline V lookup: CDR1 SGHRS, CDR2 YFSETQ.

The CDR3, as DNA: TGTGCCAGCCATGACAGTGGCAATCAGCCCCAGCATTTT. It is translated as CASHDSGNQPQHF. V gene TRBV19 combines with J gene TRBJ1-5; D is possibly TRBD1 (5 bases). The germline CDR1 and CDR2 sequences are LNHDA and SQIVND (reference sequence). V was cut by 9 bases and J by 2 bases, with 11 bases left in between. This CDR3 spans 13 amino acids.

The V and J genes are TRBV28 and TRBJ1-5, with a tentative D call TRBD1 (5 bases). V gave up 5 bases and J gave up 5 bases, with 19 bases separating them. The germline V gene has CDR1 MDHEN and CDR2 SYDVKM. This CDR3 region has 16 residues. As DNA, the CDR3 is TGTGCCAGCAGTCCACCCCTGGAGACAGTCTATCAGCCCCAGCATTTT. This encodes CASSPPLETVYQPQHF.

This chain uses TRBV30 with TRBJ2-4; perhaps TRBD1 as D (6 bases). Germline CDR1 and CDR2: GTSNPN and SVGIG (reference sequence). V was cut by 6 bases and J by 0 bases, with 15 bases left in between. This CDR3 has 15 amino acids. In DNA, the CDR3 is TGTGCCTGCAATCACAGGGAACTAGCCAAAAACATTCAGTACTTC. Translated, it gives CACNHRELAKNIQYF.

The V gene is TRBV6-5, the J gene TRBJ2-7; D ambiguous. Trimming shortened V by 4 bases and J by 1 base, and 8 bases separated the two germline ends. Germline V gives CDR1 MNHEY, CDR2 SVGAGI. The CDR3 runs 13 residues. This CDR3 is CASSSSSSYEQYF. The DNA for the CDR3 is TGTGCCAGCAGTTCTTCCTCGTCCTACGAGCAGTACTTC.